This is a list of T cell receptor beta chains from one sample in a study of cytomegalovirus exposure and HLA in healthy donors. Sequenced by immunoSEQ multiplex PCR; TCRdb stores in-frame clones only, minus some. The sample records about 190,000 clones, over 80% being singletons. Material for sequencing was PBMCs. These receptor sequences come from a man aged 35 to 55 in good health and CMV-seropositive. The CDR3 runs from the conserved cysteine through the conserved F or W. Fields, in order: clone size, D gene, J gene, V gene, CDR3 protein, CDR3 DNA. D genes are given only for firm matches. Expanded clones are given a class, and other clones once, few, many or no size at all.

clone size: -
D gene: -
J gene: TRBJ1-1
V gene: TRBV2
CDR3 protein: CASKYSRAFF
CDR3 DNA: TGTGCCAGCAAATACAGCCGTGCTTTCTTT

clone size: once
D gene: -
J gene: TRBJ1-4
V gene: TRBV15
CDR3 protein: CATSSQTGPVKEKLFF
CDR3 DNA: TGTGCCACCAGCAGCCAGACAGGTCCCGTTAAGGAAAAACTGTTTTTT

clone size: -
D gene: TRBD2
J gene: TRBJ2-3
V gene: TRBV9
CDR3 protein: CASSVSGGPGRTDTQYF
CDR3 DNA: TGTGCCAGCAGCGTTAGCGGGGGACCCGGACGCACAGATACGCAGTATTTT

clone size: -
D gene: TRBD2
J gene: TRBJ2-1
V gene: TRBV4-3
CDR3 protein: CASSRQGGGDNEQFF
CDR3 DNA: TGCGCCAGCAGCCGACAGGGCGGGGGGGACAATGAGCAGTTCTTC

clone size: -
D gene: TRBD1
J gene: TRBJ2-5
V gene: TRBV7-2
CDR3 protein: CASSLRGTGGQETQYF
CDR3 DNA: TGTGCCAGCAGCCTCCGGGGGACAGGGGGCCAAGAGACCCAGTACTTC

clone size: once
D gene: TRBD1
J gene: TRBJ1-6
V gene: TRBV4-2
CDR3 protein: CASSSWGQGGAGSPLHF
CDR3 DNA: TGTGCCAGCAGCTCCTGGGGGCAGGGGGGCGCGGGGTCACCCCTCCACTTT

clone size: -
D gene: -
J gene: TRBJ2-5
V gene: TRBV7-2
CDR3 protein: CASSPGVWRETQYF
CDR3 DNA: TGTGCCAGCAGCCCCGGAGTCTGGCGAGAGACCCAGTACTTC

clone size: -
D gene: -
J gene: TRBJ1-1
V gene: TRBV5-1
CDR3 protein: CASSPGVGVLDTEAFF
CDR3 DNA: TGCGCCAGCAGCCCAGGGGTTGGGGTGTTGGACACTGAAGCTTTCTTT

clone size: -
D gene: TRBD1
J gene: TRBJ1-4
V gene: TRBV27
CDR3 protein: CASSVQGPDEKLFF
CDR3 DNA: TGTGCCAGCAGTGTACAGGGGCCGGATGAAAAACTGTTTTTT

clone size: -
D gene: -
J gene: TRBJ2-7
V gene: TRBV11-2
CDR3 protein: CASRDFSPNSRYEQYF
CDR3 DNA: TGTGCCAGCAGGGATTTTAGCCCGAATTCGCGCTACGAGCAGTACTTC

clone size: -
D gene: -
J gene: TRBJ1-1
V gene: TRBV30
CDR3 protein: CAWSVAGGPRTTEAFF
CDR3 DNA: TGTGCCTGGAGTGTAGCTGGCGGGCCCAGGACCACTGAAGCTTTCTTT

clone size: few
D gene: TRBD1
J gene: TRBJ1-5
V gene: TRBV7-2
CDR3 protein: CASSFSGTDQPQHF
CDR3 DNA: TGTGCCAGCAGCTTCTCCGGGACAGATCAGCCCCAGCATTTT

clone size: -
D gene: TRBD2
J gene: TRBJ2-1
V gene: TRBV13
CDR3 protein: CASSSPGLAGAPSYNEQFF
CDR3 DNA: TGTGCCAGCAGCTCTCCGGGACTAGCGGGGGCCCCCTCCTACAATGAGCAGTTCTTC

clone size: -
D gene: TRBD1
J gene: TRBJ1-1
V gene: TRBV5-1
CDR3 protein: CASSLVVFRDRETEAFF
CDR3 DNA: TGCGCCAGCAGCTTGGTGGTTTTCCGGGACAGGGAAACTGAAGCTTTCTTT

clone size: -
D gene: TRBD2
J gene: TRBJ2-2
V gene: TRBV5-6
CDR3 protein: CASSLVGGGRTGELFF
CDR3 DNA: TGTGCCAGCAGCTTGGTCGGGGGGGGCCGCACCGGGGAGCTGTTTTTT

clone size: once
D gene: TRBD2
J gene: TRBJ2-5
V gene: TRBV27
CDR3 protein: CASSPGLASQETQYF
CDR3 DNA: TGTGCCAGCAGCCCGGGACTAGCGTCGCAAGAGACCCAGTACTTC

clone size: -
D gene: -
J gene: TRBJ2-1
V gene: TRBV11-3
CDR3 protein: CASSLTTHNEQFF
CDR3 DNA: TGTGCCAGCAGCTTAACCACTCACAATGAGCAGTTCTTC